Below, 26 T cell receptor beta chains from the same sample are listed, as sequenced in a study of shared clonotypes between healthy human individuals (dated by TCRdb to 2018 to 2020). Libraries were made using the immunoSEQ multiplex PCR assay. Entries here come from immuneACCESS through TCRdb and include only in-frame sequences with V and J called. Some clones fail to appear in such tables; in the studies checked, an unresolved V gene covers under half of the shortfall, and the cause of the remainder is unknown. The sample yields some 500,000 clones; around 77% were counted once. Of the sample, about 11% is held by the ten largest clones. The sample was PBMCs. These TCRs come from a woman aged 40 to 55 in good health. Some clones in this sample may be carry-over from other donors' samples.

This chain joins TRBV5-4 and TRBJ2-5; TRBD1 is a possible D gene (7 bases). The CDR3 covers 16 residues. The germline V and J ends were trimmed by 4 bases and 6 bases, with 22 bases remaining between them. Germline V CDR1 and CDR2: SGHNT, YYREEE (reference sequence). The CDR3, as DNA: TGTGCCAGCAGCCGCGGGGAAGACAGGGTCGGGAAGACCCAGTACTTC. Translated, it gives CASSRGEDRVGKTQYF.

The CDR3 protein is CASTPGLAFDEQYF. CDR3 DNA: TGTGCATCAACACCGGGACTAGCGTTCGACGAGCAGTACTTC. This chain joins TRBV30 and TRBJ2-7; TRBD2 matches at 10 bases. The CDR3 loop spans 14 amino acids. From germline, CDR1 is GTSNPN and CDR2 SVGIG (reference sequence).

This clone was found once. One junction end does not reproduce the germline sequence, and a read error may be involved. V usage is TRBV7-3 and J usage is TRBJ1-2; D not certain. The germline gives CDR1 SGHTA, CDR2 FQGTGA. The CDR3 has 12 amino acids. The CDR3 spells CASSLGGFWAHF. CDR3 nucleotide sequence: TGTGCCAGCAGCTTAGGAGGGTTTTGGGCCCACTTC.

This clone was detected many times. V usage is TRBV28 and J usage is TRBJ2-3; possible D gene TRBD2, 6 bases. CDR1 and CDR2 (germline): MDHEN, SYDVKM. Trimming took off 1 base at V and 8 bases at J, with 16 bases between the two ends. The CDR3 loop spans 15 amino acids. The CDR3 spells CASSLFLEGSVTQYF. CDR3 nucleotides: TGTGCCAGCAGTTTATTCTTGGAGGGGTCAGTTACGCAGTATTTT. The whole variable domain, filled in from reference TRBV28 and TRBJ2-3, reads DVKVTQSSRYLVKRTGEKVFLECVQDMDHENMFWYRQDPGLGLRLIYFSYDVKMKEKGDIPEGYSVSREKKERFSLILESASTNQTSMYLCASSLFLEGSVTQYFGPGTRLTVL.

This sequence joins TRBV5-1 and TRBJ1-3; no reliable D call. The V gene lost 2 bases and the J gene lost 2 bases, with 11 bases spanning the gap. Germline V gene lookup returns CDR1 SGHRS and CDR2 YFSETQ. This CDR3 has 15 residues. The CDR3 DNA follows: TGCGCCAGCAGCTTTAATGGGCAAACTGGAAACACCATATATTTT. Residues: CASSFNGQTGNTIYF.

This sequence joins TRBV5-1 and TRBJ2-7; tentative D call: TRBD1 (6 bases). Looked up from germline, CDR1 is SGHRS and CDR2 is YFSETQ. V was cut by 5 bases and J by 1 base, with 13 bases left in between. CDR3 length: 14 amino acids. CDR3 in amino acids: CASRPATGSYEQYF. The DNA for the CDR3 is TGCGCCAGCAGACCGGCGACAGGTTCCTACGAGCAGTACTTC.

There are a few counts of this clone. The rearrangement joins TRBV6-5 to TRBJ1-1; 8 bases are a match to TRBD1. Germline values: CDR1 MNHEY, CDR2 SVGAGI. Trimming cost V 4 bases and J 2 bases; bases outside gene matches: 9. This CDR3 region has 16 residues. The CDR3 DNA reads as TGTGCCAGCAGTTCATTAAGTGGGACAGGTAACACTGAAGCTTTCTTT. Protein product: CASSSLSGTGNTEAFF.

This clone was counted between two and nine times. The genes are TRBV18 and TRBJ2-7, with D perhaps matching TRBD2 (6 bases). The CDR3 runs 14 residues. Germline CDR1 reads KGHSH; CDR2 reads LQKENI. Trimming removed 3 bases at V and 1 base at J, with 10 bases between. The CDR3, as DNA: TGTGCCAGCTCACCCCGGCGGGGTTCCTACGAGCAGTACTTC. Translating it yields CASSPRRGSYEQYF.

Comment on this clone: It differs at one base from a far larger clone, so likely a read error. As the CDR3 is not closed by the conserved phenylalanine or tryptophan, this likely results from a read error. V usage is TRBV5-8 and J usage is TRBJ1-1; D ambiguous. This CDR3 is built from 13 residues. Germline loops: CDR1 SGHTS, CDR2 YDEGEE. Deletions cut 5 bases from V and 1 base from J, with 9 bases between. The CDR3 loop is CASSSTSNTEAFL. As DNA, the CDR3 is TGTGCCAGCAGTTCCACATCGAACACTGAAGCTTTCCTT.

The rearrangement uses TRBV4-1 and TRBJ2-7; weak D call: TRBD1 (6 bases). Looked up from germline, CDR1 is MGHRA and CDR2 is YSYEKL. The CDR3 loop spans 14 amino acids. Trimming shortened V by 1 base and J by 6 bases, and 13 bases separated the two germline ends. The CDR3 spells CASSQGAQGFEQYF. The CDR3 DNA follows: TGCGCCAGCAGCCAAGGCGCACAGGGTTTCGAGCAGTACTTC.

The J gene is TRBJ1-3, the V gene TRBV4-1; 9 positions agree with TRBD1. This CDR3 region has 18 residues. Germline V CDR1 and CDR2: MGHRA, YSYEKL. With 4 bases clipped from V and 4 bases from J, the junction kept 14 bases outside the gene matches. The DNA of the CDR3 is TGCGCCAGCAGCCGAATAAGGACAGGGGCAAAAGGAGGAAACACCATATATTTT. As protein: CASSRIRTGAKGGNTIYF.

The chain uses TRBV23-1 and TRBJ2-7, with 9 bases matching TRBD1. TRBV23-1 is an open reading frame whose function is uncertain. CDR3 length: 20 residues. The junction had 22 bases not matched to a gene; V was cut back by 2 bases and J by 5 bases. CDR3 coding DNA: TGCGCCAGCAGTCAACCCTGTAGCCTCCGAGAGACAGGGGGAGGTAACGAGCAGTACTTC. Translation: CASSQPCSLRETGGGNEQYF.

The chain employs TRBV9 and TRBJ2-2; 7 nucleotides agree with TRBD1. Germline V lookup: CDR1 SGDLS, CDR2 YYNGEE. The CDR3 contains 13 residues. Trimming at V came to 2 bases and at J to 6 bases, leaving 1 base not matched to a gene. The CDR3 DNA reads as TGTGCCAGCAGCGTGACAGGGTCCGGGGAGCTGTTTTTT. Its protein is CASSVTGSGELFF.

This clone has just one count. This could be a read error, since a much larger clone is one nucleotide away. Other DNA sequences within the sample encode an identical CDR3. V is TRBV28 and J is TRBJ2-3; D not certain. The V end lost 6 bases, the J end lost 6 bases, and 25 bases lay between the germline ends. CDR1 is MDHEN and CDR2 is SYDVKM in the germline V gene. The CDR3 spans 17 residues. This CDR3 is CASSFPTSPGLADTQYF. CDR3 DNA sequence: TGTGCCAGCAGCTTCCCTACCTCCCCGGGCCTGGCGGATACGCAGTATTTT.

With regard to this clone: This may arise from a read error, as a much more abundant clone is one base away. Other DNA sequences in this specimen translate into the identical CDR3. The genes are TRBV29-1 and TRBJ2-4; D possibly corresponds to TRBD2 (5 bases). This CDR3 is 15 amino acids long. Germline-derived CDR1 and CDR2 are SQVTM and ANQGSEA. The CDR3 reads CSVEDEGRVKNIQYF. The CDR3, as DNA: TGCAGCGTTGAAGATGAGGGTAGGGTAAAAAACATTCAGTACTTT. Full variable domain (outside the CDR3, taken from reference TRBV29-1 and TRBJ2-4): SAVISQKPSRDICQRGTSLTIQCQVDSQVTMMFWYRQQPGQSLTLIATANQGSEATYESGFVIDKFPISRPNLTFSTLTVSNMSPEDSSIYLCSVEDEGRVKNIQYFGAGTRLSVL.

The chain combines TRBV15 with TRBJ2-5; D unclear. Germline lookup yields CDR1 LNHNV and CDR2 YYDKDF (reference sequence). V gave up 0 bases and J gave up 0 bases, with 8 bases separating them. The CDR3 has 15 amino acids. The CDR3: CATSRDLVNQETQYF. CDR3 nucleotides: TGTGCCACCAGCAGAGATCTGGTGAACCAAGAGACCCAGTACTTC.

This clone was detected a few times. The CDR3 DNA sequence: TGTGCCGGTCGGGCACCCCCGTCCACGATGTACGATGGCTACACCTTC. This translates into CAGRAPPSTMYDGYTF. The chain joins TRBV30 to TRBJ1-2; D uncertain. V gave up 8 bases and J gave up 6 bases, with 28 bases separating them. Germline CDR1 GTSNPN, CDR2 SVGIG (reference sequence). The CDR3 has 16 amino acids.

This clone was seen only once. This chain links TRBV28 with TRBJ1-4, with D maybe TRBD1 (6 bases). The length of the CDR3 is 13 residues. Trimming removed 6 bases from V and 3 bases from J, with 8 bases in between. Germline assignment: CDR1 MDHEN and CDR2 SYDVKM. CDR3 coding DNA: TGTGCCAGCAGAGGGGGTTCTAATGAAAAACTGTTTTTT. Translating gives CASRGGSNEKLFF.

Regarding this clone: A much larger clone differs from this one at a single base, so this may be a read error. The chain has TRBV7-9 and TRBJ2-5; the D is unclear. The CDR3 has 13 amino acids. V was shortened by 5 bases and J by 7 bases, with 14 bases between the two germline ends. The germline V gene has CDR1 SEHNR and CDR2 FQNEAQ (reference sequence). CDR3 in DNA: TGTGCCAGCAGCACCCGCTGGTCTGGGACCCAGTACTTC. This gives the protein CASSTRWSGTQYF.

This chain links TRBV5-1 with TRBJ2-3; D is perhaps TRBD1 (5 bases). The V gene lost 4 bases and the J gene lost 2 bases, with 11 bases spanning the gap. The CDR3 has 14 residues. The germline V gene has CDR1 SGHRS and CDR2 YFSETQ. The CDR3 sequence is CASSDPGHTDTQYF. The CDR3 bases are TGCGCCAGCAGCGATCCAGGGCACACAGATACGCAGTATTTT.

The CDR3 loop is CASSHGLLSGELFF. DNA of the CDR3: TGTGCCAGCAGTCATGGACTACTATCCGGGGAGCTGTTTTTT. The rearrangement links TRBV27 to TRBJ2-2, with a weak D call TRBD2 (6 bases). Trimming stripped 5 bases from V and 6 bases from J, with 13 bases between. Germline V gene lookup returns CDR1 MNHEY and CDR2 SMNVEV (reference sequence). The CDR3 has 14 amino acids.

Note on this clone: This clone may be a read error of a much larger clone one base away. V gene TRBV4-2 combines with J gene TRBJ1-2; D gene uncertain. Germline V gene data show CDR1 as LGHNA and CDR2 as YNFKEQ. Trimming removed 5 bases at V and 5 bases at J, with 12 bases between. CDR3 length: 13 amino acids. The CDR3 sequence: CASSGRDMYGYTF. CDR3 nucleotide sequence: TGTGCCAGCAGCGGACGGGATATGTATGGCTACACCTTC.

Many counts were recorded for this clone. The chain recombines TRBV20-1 with TRBJ2-1; the match to TRBD2 covers 8 bases. The trim removed 7 bases at V and 16 bases at J, leaving 9 bases unmatched. Germline V gene sequence: CDR1 DFQATT, CDR2 SNEGSKA (reference sequence). The CDR3 runs 10 residues. The CDR3 DNA reads as TGCAGTGTGCGGGAGGCCCGGTTATTCTTC. It specifies CSVREARLFF.

The CDR3 sequence: CTSSPGWRERAEQYF. The DNA for the CDR3 is TGCACCAGCAGCCCAGGGTGGCGGGAGAGGGCCGAGCAGTACTTC. The chain recombines TRBV1 with TRBJ2-7; the table's D call TRBD2 went unverified against the DNA. TRBV1 is listed as a pseudogene. CDR3 length: 15 residues.

This chain links TRBV27 with TRBJ1-2; 8 bases map to TRBD1. The V segment lost 2 bases and the J segment 6 bases; nucleotides outside the gene matches: 8. Germline values: CDR1 MNHEY, CDR2 SMNVEV (reference sequence). CDR3 length: 15 residues. CDR3 sequence (DNA): TGTGCCAGCAGTTTAAATCCGACAGGGGTGGATGGCTACACCTTC. This gives the protein CASSLNPTGVDGYTF.

V is TRBV10-3 and J is TRBJ2-7; 10 nucleotides line up with TRBD1. V lost 2 bases and J lost 5; bases outside the gene matches: 6. The germline gives CDR1 ENHRY, CDR2 SYGVKD. The CDR3 is made up of 15 amino acids. CDR3 nucleotides: TGTGCCATCAGTGAGCCGAGACAGGGGGCCCACGAGCAGTACTTC. Translation gives CAISEPRQGAHEQYF.